The 29 T cell receptor beta chains presented below share a single source sample, sequenced in a study of blood T cells in healthy people across ages. Alongside a J-beta primer mix, a sample-barcoded 5' primer served in a second PCR lasting 7 to 11 cycles. In TCRdb, the 5' RACE reads were re-called with MiXCR into one record per CDR3 protein. The table records 1 million to 1.2 million distinct CDR3 sequences, 35% to 40% of them present only once. Sequenced input: blood. These receptors originate from a man aged 18 to 29 in good health.

Only a few counts were recorded for this clonotype. The V call is TRBV13, the J call TRBJ2-3; D may be TRBD2 (7 bases). The V end was cut by 0 bases, the J end by 1 base, with 11 bases between. The CDR3 is 16 residues long. Germline loops: CDR1 PRHDT, CDR2 FYEKMQ (reference sequence). This CDR3 reads CASSLGQGGGTDTQYF. CDR3 nucleotide sequence: TGTGCCAGCAGCTTAGGACAGGGAGGGGGCACAGATACGCAGTATTTT.

As concerns this clonotype: A much larger clone lies a single base off, so this may be a read error. The gene calls are TRBV27 and TRBJ2-1, with D possibly TRBD1 on 5 matching bases. CDR1 and CDR2 (germline): MNHEY, SMNVEV (reference sequence). The CDR3 consists of 14 residues. The ends were cut back, 6 bases at V and 7 bases at J, with 16 bases in the middle. CDR3 residues: CASRGQGNRNEQFF. In nucleotides, the CDR3 is TGTGCCAGCAGAGGGCAGGGAAATCGAAATGAGCAGTTCTTC.

The chain employs TRBV6-5 and TRBJ2-7, with D hard to call. CDR3 length equals 12 residues. The germline gives CDR1 MNHEY, CDR2 SVGAGI. Trimming removed 8 bases from V and 2 bases from J, with 10 bases in between. Here the CDR3 reads CASRRNPYEQYF. In nucleotides, the CDR3 is TGTGCCAGCCGTAGGAACCCCTACGAGCAGTACTTC.

The gene calls are TRBV9 and TRBJ1-5; unclear D gene. Per germline, CDR1 SGDLS and CDR2 YYNGEE. Trimming shortened V by 0 bases and J by 5 bases, and 12 bases separated the two germline ends. The CDR3 runs 15 residues. The CDR3 sequence: CASSVGGTADQPQHF. Here the CDR3 DNA reads TGTGCCAGCAGCGTAGGTGGTACAGCAGATCAGCCCCAGCATTTT.

The rearrangement uses TRBV20-1 and TRBJ1-2; the match to TRBD1 covers 8 bases. Germline CDR1 and CDR2: DFQATT and SNEGSKA (reference sequence). This CDR3 contains 15 residues. J gave up 2 bases and V 3 bases, and 8 bases lay outside the gene matches. In nucleotides, the CDR3 is TGCAGTGCTAGTGGCGGGACAGGAAAAAACTATGGCTACACCTTC. It specifies CSASGGTGKNYGYTF.

The table lists this clonotype with a few counts. The genes are TRBV5-6 and TRBJ2-1; 7 bases are a match to TRBD1. Trimming took 5 bases from V and 4 from J; bases not matched to a gene: 12. CDR1 is SGHDT, CDR2 YYEEEE, per germline. The CDR3 is 16 residues long. The CDR3 region is CASRYTGQYLYNEQFF. The CDR3 region has the DNA TGTGCCAGCAGATACACGGGACAGTATTTATACAATGAGCAGTTCTTC.

This clonotype was recorded a few times. DNA for the CDR3: TGCGCCACCCAGGACACGGGGGTCACAGATACGCAGTATTTT. Translating gives CATQDTGVTDTQYF. The rearrangement uses TRBV5-1 and TRBJ2-3; perhaps TRBD2 as D (6 bases). This CDR3 region has 14 residues. The germline V gene has CDR1 SGHRS and CDR2 YFSETQ. Trimming took off 9 bases at V and 2 bases at J, with 16 bases between the two ends.

The chain couples TRBV7-2 to TRBJ1-1; 8 bases are a match to TRBD1. Trimming took 0 bases from V and 6 from J; bases not matched to a gene: 9. The germline gives CDR1 SGHTA, CDR2 FQGNSA. The CDR3 covers 16 residues. CDR3 DNA sequence: TGTGCCAGCAGCTTAGCAACTACAGGGGGAAAAGCTGAAGCTTTCTTT. This translates into CASSLATTGGKAEAFF.

This rearrangement joins TRBV20-1 to TRBJ1-1, with D perhaps TRBD1 (5 bases). Germline V gives CDR1 DFQATT, CDR2 SNEGSKA (reference sequence). This CDR3 has 16 amino acids. Trimming stripped 3 bases from V and 0 bases from J, with 17 bases between. The CDR3: CSASSPSAGMNTEAFF. In DNA form, the CDR3 reads TGCAGTGCTAGCTCCCCATCGGCAGGGATGAACACTGAAGCTTTCTTT.

A remark on this clonotype: Possible read error: a much larger clone is one base away. The rearrangement links TRBV12-3 or TRBV12-4 to TRBJ1-2; 9 positions agree with TRBD1. J gave up 4 bases and V 10 bases, and 10 bases lay outside the gene matches. This CDR3 has 14 amino acids. CDR3 sequence (DNA): TGTGCCAACAGCACCGGACAGGGGACCTATGGCTACACCTTC. Amino acid sequence: CANSTGQGTYGYTF.

This clonotype was observed a handful of times. This chain links TRBV4-1 with TRBJ2-3, with D unresolved. V gave up 3 bases and J gave up 3 bases, with 16 bases separating them. Germline V lookup: CDR1 MGHRA, CDR2 YSYEKL. The CDR3 spans 16 residues. The CDR3 region has the DNA TGCGCCAGCAGCCACCGAGGCGGCAGCACAACAGATACGCAGTATTTT. Residues: CASSHRGGSTTDTQYF.

The V and J genes are TRBV29-1 and TRBJ1-5; no clear D gene. Germline-derived CDR1 and CDR2 are SQVTM and ANQGSEA. Trimming left V 4 bases short and J 6 bases short, with 13 bases between. There are 13 residues in the CDR3. CDR3 DNA sequence: TGCAGCGTTGTTAGCTTCTCGGGTCAGCCCCAGCATTTT. It codes for CSVVSFSGQPQHF.

This clonotype was seen a handful of times. V is TRBV6-5 and J is TRBJ1-2; 7 nucleotides line up with TRBD1. This CDR3 has 16 residues. J lost 4 bases, V lost 2 bases, and 10 bases had no gene match. Germline-derived CDR1 and CDR2 are MNHEY and SVGAGI. For the CDR3, the DNA is TGTGCCAGCAGTTACAGTTCCAGACAGGGACCCTATGGCTACACCTTC. It encodes CASSYSSRQGPYGYTF.

CDR3 bases: TGCGCCAGCAGCTTGCTGGGGGTGGGCAATCAGCCCCAGCATTTT. It is translated as CASSLLGVGNQPQHF. V usage is TRBV5-1 and J usage is TRBJ1-5, with a tentative D call TRBD1 (5 bases). This CDR3 contains 15 residues. Trimming removed 1 base from V and 2 bases from J, with 10 bases in between. The germline CDR1 and CDR2 sequences are SGHRS and YFSETQ.

V gene TRBV4-2 combines with J gene TRBJ2-3, with 7 bases matching TRBD1. There are 16 residues in the CDR3. Germline V gene sequence: CDR1 LGHNA, CDR2 YNFKEQ. The V segment lost 0 bases and the J segment 0 bases; nucleotides outside the gene matches: 3. As DNA, the CDR3 is TGTGCCAGCAGCCAAGATGGGACAGAGAGCACAGATACGCAGTATTTT. Translation gives CASSQDGTESTDTQYF.

In this sample, this clonotype turned up a few times. The V and J genes are TRBV20-1 and TRBJ1-6, with D possibly matching TRBD1 (5 bases). The germline V gene has CDR1 DFQATT and CDR2 SNEGSKA (reference sequence). CDR3 size: 15 residues. The germline V and J ends were trimmed by 2 bases and 7 bases, with 15 bases remaining between them. Here the CDR3 reads CSARLTGTRNSPLHF. DNA for the CDR3: TGCAGTGCTAGACTGACTGGGACGCGGAATTCACCCCTCCACTTT.

Concerning this clonotype: At one end the junction does not follow the germline gene, possibly because of a read error. This chain joins TRBV12-3 or TRBV12-4 and TRBJ2-7; the D call may be TRBD1 or TRBD2 (5 bases each). The CDR3 is 14 amino acids. The CDR3 spells CTSSPEGSPGEQYF. The CDR3 bases are TGTACCAGCAGTCCCGAGGGGAGCCCGGGGGAGCAGTACTTC.

This clonotype was seen a handful of times. This rearrangement joins TRBV29-1 to TRBJ1-2, with D possibly being TRBD1 (5 bases). Germline CDR1 is SQVTM and CDR2 is ANQGSEA. Trimming took off 1 base at V and 4 bases at J, with 7 bases between the two ends. The CDR3 length is 12 residues. In DNA, the CDR3 is TGCAGCGTTGAAGTCGACAGCTATGGCTACACCTTC. Protein product: CSVEVDSYGYTF.

This clonotype was counted ten times or more. This rearrangement joins TRBV12-3 or TRBV12-4 to TRBJ2-2; 7 bases are a match to TRBD1. Trimming removed 5 bases from V and 7 bases from J; junction bases left unmatched: 1. The CDR3 is 12 amino acids. The CDR3 DNA reads TGTGCCAGCAGTCAGGGGGTCGGGGAGCTGTTTTTT. Residues: CASSQGVGELFF.

This clonotype was detected a few times. The rearrangement uses TRBV20-1 and TRBJ2-1; 9 bases are a match to TRBD1. CDR1 DFQATT and CDR2 SNEGSKA come from the germline V gene (reference sequence). The J segment lost 6 bases and the V segment lost 0 bases, leaving 6 bases of the junction unmatched. The CDR3 covers 15 residues. CDR3 sequence (DNA): TGCAGTGCTAGAGATCGAAGGACAGGGGTCAATGAGCAGTTCTTC. This codes for CSARDRRTGVNEQFF.

The chain recombines TRBV15 with TRBJ1-4, with a weak D call TRBD1 (5 bases). From germline, CDR1 is LNHNV and CDR2 YYDKDF (reference sequence). The CDR3 has 13 amino acids. Trimming left V 3 bases short and J 7 bases short, with 9 bases between. The DNA of the CDR3 is TGTGCCACCAGCAGGGGGGAGTCTGAAAAACTGTTTTTT. Its translation: CATSRGESEKLFF.

This clonotype was counted a few times. The chain carries TRBV28 and TRBJ1-2; tentative D call: TRBD1 (6 bases). Trimming left V 6 bases short and J 4 bases short, with 9 bases between. Germline CDR1 reads MDHEN; CDR2 reads SYDVKM. This CDR3 has 12 residues. This chain's CDR3 is CASSRQVYGYTF. The CDR3 nucleotides read TGTGCCAGCAGCAGACAGGTCTATGGCTACACCTTC.

This clonotype came up a few times. The chain carries TRBV20-1 and TRBJ2-4, with 8 bases matching TRBD2. The tail of the sequence fits TRBJ2-7 better, so the J call may be wrong. The CDR3 is 16 amino acids. Germline CDR1 reads DFQATT; CDR2 reads SNEGSKA (reference sequence). DNA of the CDR3: TGCAGTGCTAGAGGGCCCGGGGGGGGCGATTACTACGAGCAGTACTTC. As protein: CSARGPGGGDYYEQYF.

In regard to this clonotype: Relative to the germline gene, one junction end is altered; a read error may explain this. V gene TRBV20-1 combines with J gene TRBJ2-3; 8 bases map to TRBD2. Germline CDR1 and CDR2: DFQATT and SNEGSKA (reference sequence). The CDR3 totals 15 residues. CDR3 in DNA: TGCAGTGCTACGGGGGGGGCCGATCTCGGTTATACACAGTATTTT. Residues: CSATGGADLGYTQYF.

The chain couples TRBV3-1 to TRBJ1-5; 9 bases fit TRBD1. CDR3 length: 14 amino acids. V was clipped by 4 bases and J by 9 bases; unmatched bases: 7. Germline V CDR1 and CDR2: LGHDT, YNNKEL (reference sequence). In nucleotides, the CDR3 is TGTGCCAGCAGCCTCGGGACAGGGAGTCCGCCCCAGCATTTT. Amino acid sequence: CASSLGTGSPPQHF.

This chain joins TRBV28 and TRBJ2-3; no definite D call. Deletions cut 3 bases from V and 4 bases from J, with 11 bases between. Looked up from germline, CDR1 is MDHEN and CDR2 is SYDVKM. The CDR3 length is 14 residues. The CDR3 region is CASSFLVRSDTQYF. The CDR3 DNA is TGTGCCAGCAGTTTTCTGGTGAGATCAGATACGCAGTATTTT.

Many counts were recorded for this clonotype. The V and J genes are TRBV7-2 and TRBJ2-3; D not resolved. V was trimmed by 1 base and J by 5 bases, leaving 4 bases between them. Germline V gene lookup returns CDR1 SGHTA and CDR2 FQGNSA. This CDR3 is 12 amino acids long. The CDR3: CASSLVVDTQYF. The CDR3 DNA sequence: TGTGCCAGCAGCTTAGTGGTAGATACGCAGTATTTT.

This clonotype was counted between two and nine times. In DNA form, the CDR3 reads TGCAGCGCCCGATCCGGGGGATCCGGAAACACCATATATTTT. This sequence encodes CSARSGGSGNTIYF. The rearrangement uses TRBV29-1 and TRBJ1-3; D may be TRBD1 (5 bases). The V gene's germline CDR1 is SQVTM and CDR2 ANQGSEA. V gave up 7 bases and J gave up 4 bases, with 17 bases separating them. This CDR3 is 14 amino acids long.

The chain is built from TRBV3-1 and TRBJ2-4; D is unclear. Germline V gene data show CDR1 as LGHDT and CDR2 as YNNKEL (reference sequence). The CDR3 runs 16 residues. V lost 0 bases, J lost 13 bases, and 22 bases lay in between. CDR3 protein: CASSQEAGASYNEQYF. CDR3 coding DNA: TGTGCCAGCAGCCAAGAGGCAGGAGCATCCTACAATGAGCAGTACTTC.